This T cell receptor (beta chain) was identified during a study of cytomegalovirus exposure and HLA in healthy donors. The overall study: The same platform was used for the roughly 130 validation repertoires as for the roughly 670 first-cohort repertoires, as reported in a later analysis. Study-level findings and limits: The tendency of first-cohort TCR clusters to co-occur in the 90 to 150 validation repertoires emerged from a later analysis. The study recorded fewer than 200 TCR beta chains that were cytomegalovirus-associated. Reports showed the classifier diagnosing cytomegalovirus status with high specificity and sensitivity.

TCRdb's copy holds only in-frame clones and misses some; the assay was immunoSEQ multiplex PCR. The sample has around 300,000 clones; around 90% are singletons. This clone was detected only once. Its antigen is still unknown. The receptor comes from a woman aged 30 to 39 in good health and CMV-seropositive. The material sequenced was PBMCs.

The CDR3 nucleotides read TGTGCCAGCAGTTACAACAGGTTAAACACTGAAGCTTTCTTT. Its protein product is CASSYNRLNTEAFF. This rearrangement joins TRBV6-5 to TRBJ1-1; D possibly corresponds to TRBD1 (5 bases). CDR1 is MNHEY and CDR2 is SVGAGI in the germline V gene. This CDR3 has 14 residues. Trimming left V 2 bases short and J 2 bases short, with 9 bases between.